This T cell receptor (beta chain) was sequenced in a study of T cells in Graves' hyperthyroidism and ophthalmopathy. Study details: Any treatment followed the collection of peripheral blood at initial diagnosis.

Germline V gene data show CDR1 as SEHNR and CDR2 as FQNEAQ (reference sequence). The CDR3 runs 14 residues. Note on this clonotype: One junction end disagrees with the germline gene, perhaps due to a read error.

Diagnostic assessment was based on clinical symptoms, serum thyroxine and TRAb, thyroid ultrasound and orbital computed tomography. TCR beta CDR3 sequences were amplified from RNA transcripts. RT-PCR in the first round (using the HTBI primer set) targeted the TCR CDR3. MiXCR was run by TCRdb on the multiplex PCR reads, yielding one entry per CDR3 protein. The table includes fewer than 400,000 distinct CDR3 sequences, more than 12% detected once. This sequence was found in a man aged 50-59 years with Graves' ophthalmopathy. Sequenced: blood. This chain joins TRBV7-9 and TRBJ2-1; 7 bases map to TRBD2. This CDR3 reads CASSPITGGNEQSF. Written as DNA, the CDR3 is TGTGCCAGCAGCCCAATCACGGGAGGCAATGAGCAGTCCTTC.